The next 25 T cell receptor beta chains were all read from a single sample in a study of T cell responses to AZD1222 COVID-19 vaccine. Clones were sequenced by immunoSEQ multiplex PCR, and TCRdb holds only the in-frame ones, with some missing. Of about 100,000 clones in the sample, approximately 87% were seen once. The sequencing used peripheral blood, collected on day 0 of AZD1222 vaccination. Source of these receptors: an adult in good health.

This clone was detected once. V and J are TRBV6-2 or TRBV6-3 and TRBJ1-2, with unresolved D. V gave up 2 bases and J gave up 2 bases, with 6 bases separating them. The CDR3 has 13 amino acids. CDR1 MNHEY and CDR2 SVGEGT come from the germline V gene. The CDR3 nucleotides read TGTGCCAGCAGTTACAGCCCGAACTATGGCTACACCTTC. The encoded protein is CASSYSPNYGYTF.

The chain carries TRBV10-1 and TRBJ1-4; 8 bases are shared with TRBD1. The CDR3 contains 24 residues. Trimming took 0 bases from V and 4 from J; bases not matched to a gene: 28. Germline CDR1 is WNHNN and CDR2 is SYGVQD (reference sequence). The CDR3 protein is CASSESNRGQAGGPMVCINEKLFF. The DNA of the CDR3 is TGCGCCAGCAGTGAGTCGAATAGGGGACAGGCTGGGGGCCCCATGGTGTGCATTAATGAAAAACTGTTTTTT.

The CDR3 here is CASSRQLALGNTIYF. The DNA for the CDR3 is TGTGCCAGCAGTCGACAGCTGGCTCTGGGAAACACCATATATTTT. The chain recombines TRBV6-5 with TRBJ1-3; the D gene is possibly TRBD1 (5 bases). CDR1 and CDR2 (germline): MNHEY, SVGAGI. The CDR3 length is 15 residues. Trimming pared 5 bases from V and 4 bases from J, leaving 15 bases between.

The rearrangement uses TRBV6-4 and TRBJ1-6; no clear D. Germline loops: CDR1 MRHNA, CDR2 SNTAGT. CDR3 length equals 15 residues. V dropped 2 bases and J dropped 8 bases, with 13 bases sitting between them. The CDR3 is CASSDGLAGDSPLHF. The CDR3 nucleotides read TGTGCCAGCAGTGACGGCCTTGCAGGCGATTCACCCCTCCACTTT.

The genes are TRBV30 and TRBJ2-7; 9 bases line up with TRBD1. The germline V gene encodes CDR1 GTSNPN and CDR2 SVGIG (reference sequence). J gave up 6 bases and V 0 bases, and 6 bases lay outside the gene matches. This CDR3 contains 14 residues. For the CDR3, the DNA is TGTGCCTGGAGTGTAGGGACAGGGAGGGTCGAGCAGTACTTC. Its translation: CAWSVGTGRVEQYF.

CDR3 amino acids: CASSVNGYGNTIYF. The CDR3 coding sequence is TGTGCCAGCAGCGTTAATGGGTACGGAAACACCATATATTTT. The chain is built from TRBV7-9 and TRBJ1-3; D unclear. From germline, CDR1 is SEHNR and CDR2 FQNEAQ (reference sequence). CDR3 length equals 14 residues. Trimming left V 5 bases short and J 4 bases short, with 12 bases between.

This clone was seen a single time. The V and J genes are TRBV18 and TRBJ2-3; no clear D gene. V lost 5 bases, J lost 7 bases, and 10 bases lay in between. CDR1 and CDR2 from the germline V gene are KGHSH and LQKENI. There are 12 residues in the CDR3. CDR3 sequence (DNA): TGTGCCAGCTCAGTCCATGGAAATACGCAGTATTTT. Translated: CASSVHGNTQYF.

The J gene is TRBJ1-1, the V gene TRBV27, with TRBD1 identical over 11 bases. The germline CDR1 and CDR2 sequences are MNHEY and SMNVEV (reference sequence). CDR3 size: 14 residues. V trimming: 3 bases; J trimming: 4 bases; junction bases outside the gene matches: 1. The CDR3 region is CASSFGQGATEAFF. The CDR3 coding sequence is TGTGCCAGCAGTTTCGGACAGGGGGCCACTGAAGCTTTCTTT.

J is TRBJ1-5 and V is TRBV28, with D unclear. This CDR3 has 15 amino acids. CDR1 and CDR2 from the germline V gene are MDHEN and SYDVKM. Trimming took 5 bases from V and 3 from J, leaving 14 bases between them. The CDR3 DNA reads TGTGCCAGCAGTCCTATGGCAGGTTTCAATCAGCCCCAGCATTTT. As protein: CASSPMAGFNQPQHF.

This clone was observed a few times. V gene TRBV4-2 combines with J gene TRBJ1-2, with D possibly being TRBD1 (5 bases). V was shortened by 4 bases and J by 4 bases, with 22 bases between the two germline ends. The CDR3 spans 17 residues. The germline V gene has CDR1 LGHNA and CDR2 YNFKEQ. DNA of the CDR3: TGTGCCAGCAGCCCGGGTGGGGACCGTACTAACGGCTATGGCTACACCTTC. This encodes CASSPGGDRTNGYGYTF.

The V and J genes are TRBV30 and TRBJ2-5; a possible D gene is TRBD2 (5 bases). Trimming took off 2 bases at V and 4 bases at J, with 8 bases between the two ends. Germline-derived CDR1 and CDR2 are GTSNPN and SVGIG (reference sequence). This CDR3 region has 12 residues. CDR3 sequence: CAWSQRRETQYF. CDR3 nucleotides: TGTGCCTGGAGTCAGCGGCGAGAGACCCAGTACTTC.

The chain joins TRBV6-2 or TRBV6-3 to TRBJ2-6; possibly TRBD1 or TRBD2 for D (5 bases each). CDR1 MNHEY and CDR2 SVGEGT come from the germline V gene. This CDR3 spans 20 amino acids. V dropped 6 bases and J dropped 0 bases, with 24 bases sitting between them. The CDR3 region is CASSLRRSRDGNSGANVLTF. CDR3 bases: TGTGCCAGCAGCCTTAGGAGGTCGAGGGACGGGAACTCTGGGGCCAACGTCCTGACTTTC.

The chain recombines TRBV7-9 with TRBJ2-1; TRBD2 matches at 8 bases. This CDR3 is built from 15 residues. In germline, CDR1 is SEHNR, CDR2 FQNEAQ (reference sequence). Trimming cost V 6 bases and J 8 bases; bases outside gene matches: 12. The CDR3 nucleotides read TGTGCCAGCAGACAGCCGGGACTAGGTGGTGATGAGCAGTTCTTC. Its translation is CASRQPGLGGDEQFF.

The gene calls are TRBV5-4 and TRBJ1-5; unclear D gene. The V end lost 2 bases, the J end lost 4 bases, and 16 bases lay between the germline ends. This CDR3 region has 16 residues. Germline V CDR1 and CDR2: SGHNT, YYREEE (reference sequence). The DNA for the CDR3 is TGTGCCAGCAGCTTCTTTAGTCTGAGGGAGAATCAGCCCCAGCATTTT. Its protein product is CASSFFSLRENQPQHF.

V is TRBV9 and J is TRBJ2-1; D is uncertain. Trimming stripped 4 bases from V and 7 bases from J, with 21 bases between. CDR1 is SGDLS, CDR2 YYNGEE, per germline. The CDR3 loop spans 16 amino acids. CDR3 sequence reads: CASSLDGELIVNEQFF. Here the CDR3 DNA reads TGTGCCAGCAGCCTGGACGGAGAATTGATTGTAAATGAGCAGTTCTTC.

J is TRBJ1-1 and V is TRBV15; D is undetermined. This CDR3 spans 13 amino acids. From germline, CDR1 is LNHNV and CDR2 YYDKDF (reference sequence). With 5 bases removed from V and 4 bases from J, the gap between germline ends came to 11 bases. CDR3 protein: CATSPRFSTEAFF. CDR3 nucleotide sequence: TGTGCCACCAGCCCTCGCTTTAGCACTGAAGCTTTCTTT.

The chain uses TRBV4-3 and TRBJ1-2, with D possibly TRBD1 on 6 matching bases. This CDR3 is 16 amino acids long. Germline V CDR1 and CDR2: LGHNA, YSLEER. Trimming took off 1 base at V and 2 bases at J, with 14 bases between the two ends. The CDR3 nucleotides are TGCGCCAGCAGCCAAGGCACAGGGTTCGCGAACTATGGCTACACCTTC. It is translated as CASSQGTGFANYGYTF.

This clone came up a few times. The V and J genes are TRBV7-3 and TRBJ2-1; D is perhaps TRBD1 (6 bases). Between the trimmed V and J ends, which lost 1 base and 5 bases, there was a span of 12 bases. This CDR3 spans 15 amino acids. Germline V lookup: CDR1 SGHTA, CDR2 FQGTGA. This CDR3 is CASSLNAGADNEQFF. The DNA of the CDR3 is TGTGCCAGCAGCTTAAACGCAGGGGCTGACAATGAGCAGTTCTTC.

The gene calls are TRBV28 and TRBJ1-3; TRBD1 is a possible D gene (6 bases). Germline V gene sequence: CDR1 MDHEN, CDR2 SYDVKM. V lost 3 bases to trimming and J lost 4 bases, with 19 bases between them. The CDR3 covers 17 residues. The chain's CDR3 is CASSFQTGRQKGNTIYF. The CDR3 region has the DNA TGTGCCAGCAGTTTTCAAACAGGGAGGCAGAAGGGAAACACCATATATTTT.

The V call is TRBV10-3, the J call TRBJ1-1, with TRBD1 matching 8 bases. This CDR3 has 17 amino acids. Germline CDR1 reads ENHRY; CDR2 reads SYGVKD. Trimming took 7 bases from V and 0 from J; bases not matched to a gene: 13. The CDR3 coding sequence is TGTGCCATCACCTCGTCCAGGGGGCAAGTAATGAACACTGAAGCTTTCTTT. Translating gives CAITSSRGQVMNTEAFF.

This clone has only one observation. A junction end diverges from the germline sequence, so it may reflect a read error. The V call is TRBV11-2, the J call TRBJ1-1; weak D call: TRBD1 (5 bases). The CDR3 totals 11 residues. CDR1 is SGHAT and CDR2 is FQNNGV in the germline V gene. The CDR3 loop is CASSLGTVRTF. As DNA, the CDR3 is TGTGCCAGCAGCTTGGGGACGGTCCGAACATTT.

V gene TRBV19 combines with J gene TRBJ2-6; D ambiguous. Trimming pared 0 bases from V and 10 bases from J, leaving 1 base between. This CDR3 is 11 amino acids long. CDR1 LNHDA and CDR2 SQIVND come from the germline V gene (reference sequence). CDR3 sequence (DNA): TGTGCCAGTAGTATAGAGAACGTCCTGACTTTC. Translation gives CASSIENVLTF.

The V gene is TRBV7-3, the J gene TRBJ1-1; tentatively, D is TRBD1 (5 bases). CDR1 is SGHTA, CDR2 FQGTGA, per germline. The CDR3 totals 15 residues. The ends were cut back, 6 bases at V and 4 bases at J, with 18 bases in the middle. The CDR3 sequence: CASRYRQGAGTEAFF. The CDR3 nucleotides read TGTGCCAGCAGGTATCGCCAGGGAGCGGGCACTGAAGCTTTCTTT.

V and J are TRBV4-2 and TRBJ2-7; 8 bases agree with TRBD1. Germline-derived CDR1 and CDR2 are LGHNA and YNFKEQ. Trimming cost V 7 bases and J 0 bases; bases outside gene matches: 14. The CDR3 is 17 residues long. This chain's CDR3 is CASTLKVRTGSSYEQYF. The CDR3 coding sequence is TGTGCCAGCACCCTAAAGGTTAGGACAGGGAGCTCCTACGAGCAGTACTTC.

The chain couples TRBV9 to TRBJ2-2; D call uncertain. The germline V and J ends were trimmed by 5 bases and 4 bases, with 6 bases remaining between them. This CDR3 has 12 amino acids. The germline V gene encodes CDR1 SGDLS and CDR2 YYNGEE. The CDR3 loop is CASSYLTGELFF. The CDR3 DNA sequence: TGTGCCAGCAGTTATCTCACCGGGGAGCTGTTTTTT.